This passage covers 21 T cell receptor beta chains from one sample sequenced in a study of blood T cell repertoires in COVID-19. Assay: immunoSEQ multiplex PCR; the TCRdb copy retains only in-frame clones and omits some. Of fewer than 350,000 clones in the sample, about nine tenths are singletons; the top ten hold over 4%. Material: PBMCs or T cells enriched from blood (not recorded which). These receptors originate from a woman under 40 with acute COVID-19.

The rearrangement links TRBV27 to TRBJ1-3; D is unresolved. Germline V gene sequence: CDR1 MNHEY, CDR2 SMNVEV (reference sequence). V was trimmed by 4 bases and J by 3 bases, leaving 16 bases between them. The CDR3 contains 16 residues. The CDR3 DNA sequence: TGTGCCAGCAGTTCCCCATCCGATGGAGGTGGAAACACCATATATTTT. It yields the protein CASSSPSDGGGNTIYF.

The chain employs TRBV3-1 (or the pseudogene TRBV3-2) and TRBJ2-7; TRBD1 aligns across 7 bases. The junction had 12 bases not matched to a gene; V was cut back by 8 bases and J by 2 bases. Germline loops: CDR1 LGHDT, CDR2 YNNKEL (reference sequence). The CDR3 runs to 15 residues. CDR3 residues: CASRPSSGQPYEQYF. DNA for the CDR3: TGTGCCAGCCGCCCGTCTTCGGGACAGCCCTACGAGCAGTACTTC.

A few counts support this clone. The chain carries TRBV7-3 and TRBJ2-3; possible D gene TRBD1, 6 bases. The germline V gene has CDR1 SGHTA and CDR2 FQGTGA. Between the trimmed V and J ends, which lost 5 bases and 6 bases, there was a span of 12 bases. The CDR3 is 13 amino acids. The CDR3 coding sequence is TGTGCCAGCAGCCCCCCCGACAGGGATACGCAGTATTTT. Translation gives CASSPPDRDTQYF.

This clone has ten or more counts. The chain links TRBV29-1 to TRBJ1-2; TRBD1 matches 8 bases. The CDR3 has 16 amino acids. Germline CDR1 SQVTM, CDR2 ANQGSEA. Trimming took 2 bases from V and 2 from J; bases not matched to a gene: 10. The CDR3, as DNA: TGCAGCGTTGAAATGGGGCAGGGGGCCTTCAACTATGGCTACACCTTC. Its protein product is CSVEMGQGAFNYGYTF.

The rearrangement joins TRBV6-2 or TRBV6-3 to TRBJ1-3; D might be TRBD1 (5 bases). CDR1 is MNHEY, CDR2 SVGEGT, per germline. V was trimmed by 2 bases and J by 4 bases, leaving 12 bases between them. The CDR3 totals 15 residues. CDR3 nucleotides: TGTGCCAGCAGTTACCGCACAGGCGTCGGAAACACCATATATTTT. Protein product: CASSYRTGVGNTIYF.

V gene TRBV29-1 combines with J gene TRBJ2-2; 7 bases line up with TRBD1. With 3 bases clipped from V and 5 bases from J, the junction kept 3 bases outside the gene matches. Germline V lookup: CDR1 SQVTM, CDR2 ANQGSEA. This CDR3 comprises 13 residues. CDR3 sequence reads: CSVDRGLTGELFF. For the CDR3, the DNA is TGCAGCGTTGATAGGGGGCTTACCGGGGAGCTGTTTTTT.

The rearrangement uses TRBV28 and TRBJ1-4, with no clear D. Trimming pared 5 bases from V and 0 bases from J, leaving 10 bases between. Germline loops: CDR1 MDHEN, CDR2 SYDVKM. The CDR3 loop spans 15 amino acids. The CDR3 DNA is TGTGCCAGCAGTCTCGGACTCACAACTAATGAAAAACTGTTTTTT. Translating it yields CASSLGLTTNEKLFF.

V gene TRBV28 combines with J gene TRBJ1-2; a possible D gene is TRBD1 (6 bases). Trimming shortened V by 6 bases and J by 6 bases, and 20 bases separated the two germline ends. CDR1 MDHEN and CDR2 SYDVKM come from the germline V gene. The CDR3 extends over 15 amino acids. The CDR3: CASSKGHASFDGYTF. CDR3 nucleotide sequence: TGTGCCAGCAGCAAGGGACATGCAAGCTTCGATGGCTACACCTTC.

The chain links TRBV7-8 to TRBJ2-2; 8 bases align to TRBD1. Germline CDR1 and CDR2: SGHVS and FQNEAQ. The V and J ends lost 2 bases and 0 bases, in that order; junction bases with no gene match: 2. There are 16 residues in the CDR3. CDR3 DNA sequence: TGTGCCAGCAGCTTAAAGGGACAGGCGAACACCGGGGAGCTGTTTTTT. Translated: CASSLKGQANTGELFF. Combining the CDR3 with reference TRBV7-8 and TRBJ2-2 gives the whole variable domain GAGVSQSPRYKVAKRGQDVALRCDPISGHVSLFWYQQALGQGPEFLTYFQNEAQLDKSGLPSDRFFAERPEGSVSTLKIQRTQQEDSAVYLCASSLKGQANTGELFFGEGSRLTVL.

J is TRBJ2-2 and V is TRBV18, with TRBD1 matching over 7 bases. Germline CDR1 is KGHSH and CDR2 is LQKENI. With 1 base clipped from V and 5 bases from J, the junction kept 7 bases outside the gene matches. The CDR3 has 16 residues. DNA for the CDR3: TGTGCCAGCTCACCACGAGTAGGGGGCGAGACCGGGGAGCTGTTTTTT. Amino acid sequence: CASSPRVGGETGELFF.

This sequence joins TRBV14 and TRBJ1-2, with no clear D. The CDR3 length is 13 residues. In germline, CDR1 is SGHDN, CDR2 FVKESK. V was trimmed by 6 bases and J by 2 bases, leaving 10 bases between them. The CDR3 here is CASRVAGNYGYTF. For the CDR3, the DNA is TGTGCCAGCAGAGTCGCGGGAAACTATGGCTACACCTTC.

DNA of the CDR3: TGTGCCAGCAGTGTGAGGGCTAGCGGGATCTCCTACAATGAGCAGTTCTTC. Its translation: CASSVRASGISYNEQFF. This chain connects TRBV25-1 to TRBJ2-1; 9 bases agree with TRBD2. The CDR3 length is 17 residues. From germline, CDR1 is MGHDK and CDR2 SYGVNS. V lost 4 bases to trimming and J lost 0 bases; unmatched junction nucleotides: 7.

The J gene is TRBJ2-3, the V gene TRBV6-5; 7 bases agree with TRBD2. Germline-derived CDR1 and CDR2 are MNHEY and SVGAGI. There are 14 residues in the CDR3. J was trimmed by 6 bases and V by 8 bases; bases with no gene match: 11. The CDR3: CASANAGESDTQYF. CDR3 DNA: TGTGCCAGCGCCAATGCGGGAGAGAGTGATACGCAGTATTTT.

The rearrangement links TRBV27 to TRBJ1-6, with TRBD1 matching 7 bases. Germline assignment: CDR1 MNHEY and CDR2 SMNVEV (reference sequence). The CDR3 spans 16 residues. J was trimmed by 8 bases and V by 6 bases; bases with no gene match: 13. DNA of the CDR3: TGTGCCAGCAGACCGGGTCCCGGGACAGTAGATTCACCCCTCCACTTT. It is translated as CASRPGPGTVDSPLHF.

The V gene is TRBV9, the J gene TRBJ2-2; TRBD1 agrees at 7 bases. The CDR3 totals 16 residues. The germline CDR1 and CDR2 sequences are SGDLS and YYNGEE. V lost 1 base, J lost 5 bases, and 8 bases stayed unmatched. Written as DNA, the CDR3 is TGTGCCAGCAGCGTATTTTGGGAGACAGGGACCGGGGAGCTGTTTTTT. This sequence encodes CASSVFWETGTGELFF.

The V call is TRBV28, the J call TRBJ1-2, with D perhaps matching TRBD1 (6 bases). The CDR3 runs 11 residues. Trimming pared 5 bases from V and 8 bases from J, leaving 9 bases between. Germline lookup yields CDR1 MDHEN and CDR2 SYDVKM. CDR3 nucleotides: TGTGCCAGCAGTCCAGGGGCCGGCTACACCTTC. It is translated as CASSPGAGYTF.

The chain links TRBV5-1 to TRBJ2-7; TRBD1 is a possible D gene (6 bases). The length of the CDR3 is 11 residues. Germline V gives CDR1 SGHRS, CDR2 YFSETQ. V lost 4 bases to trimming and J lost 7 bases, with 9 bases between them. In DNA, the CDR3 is TGCGCCAGCAGCGCGGACAGAGAGCAGTACTTC. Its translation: CASSADREQYF.

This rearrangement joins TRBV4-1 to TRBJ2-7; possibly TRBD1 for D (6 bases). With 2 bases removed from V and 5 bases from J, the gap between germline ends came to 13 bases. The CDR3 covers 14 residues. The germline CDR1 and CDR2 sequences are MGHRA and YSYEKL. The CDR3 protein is CASSQSLRGHEQYF. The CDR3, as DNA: TGCGCCAGCAGCCAAAGCCTCAGGGGCCACGAGCAGTACTTC.

CDR3 in DNA: TGTGCCAGCTCACCACCTTCCGGCTACGAGCAGTACTTC. Translating it yields CASSPPSGYEQYF. This chain links TRBV18 with TRBJ2-7; D is uncertain. From germline, CDR1 is KGHSH and CDR2 LQKENI. There are 13 residues in the CDR3. V gave up 0 bases and J gave up 3 bases, with 6 bases separating them.

CDR3 in amino acids: CASSMTSGYPPVEQYF. As DNA, the CDR3 is TGTGCCAGCAGTATGACTAGTGGCTACCCACCGGTTGAGCAGTACTTC. This chain links TRBV6-4 with TRBJ2-7; D is perhaps TRBD2 (6 bases). CDR3 size: 16 residues. Trimming took 5 bases from V and 7 from J, leaving 24 bases between them. Germline V lookup: CDR1 MRHNA, CDR2 SNTAGT.

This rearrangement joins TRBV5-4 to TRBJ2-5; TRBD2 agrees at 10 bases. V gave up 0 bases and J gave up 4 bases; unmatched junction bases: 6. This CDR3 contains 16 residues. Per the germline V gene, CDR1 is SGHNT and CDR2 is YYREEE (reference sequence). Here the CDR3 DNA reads TGTGCCAGCAGCTTGGGTGCTAGCGGGAGTTTAGAGACCCAGTACTTC. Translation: CASSLGASGSLETQYF.